The source of this TCR beta chain is a study of T cell responses to AZD1222 COVID-19 vaccine. The CDR3 length is 13 residues. Trimming at V came to 8 bases and at J to 3 bases, leaving 3 bases not matched to a gene. Repertoires were generated with immunoSEQ multiplex PCR, while TCRdb's copy carries only in-frame clones and drops some. The sample records 150,000 or so clones, about 89% being singletons. This chain uses TRBV12-3 or TRBV12-4 with TRBJ2-1, with 8 positions matching TRBD2. Sample: peripheral blood, taken 28 days after the second AZD1222 dose. The sequence derives from an adult who received the AZD1222 COVID-19 vaccine. The CDR3 protein is CASQGLVYNEQFF. The CDR3 DNA sequence: TGTGCCAGCCAGGGACTAGTCTACAATGAGCAGTTCTTC.